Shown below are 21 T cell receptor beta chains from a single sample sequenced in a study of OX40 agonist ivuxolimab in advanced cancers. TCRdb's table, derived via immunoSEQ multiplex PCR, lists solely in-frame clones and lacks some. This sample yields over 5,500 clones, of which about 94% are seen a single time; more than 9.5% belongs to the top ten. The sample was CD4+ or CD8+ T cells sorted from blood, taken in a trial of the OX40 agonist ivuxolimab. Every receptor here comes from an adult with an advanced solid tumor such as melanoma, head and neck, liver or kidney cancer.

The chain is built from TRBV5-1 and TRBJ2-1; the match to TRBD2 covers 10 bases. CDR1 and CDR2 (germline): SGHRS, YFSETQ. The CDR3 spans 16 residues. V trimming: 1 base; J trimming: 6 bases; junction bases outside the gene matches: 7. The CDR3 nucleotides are TGCGCCAGCAGCTTGCAGCCGGGACTAGCGTCCAATGAGCAGTTCTTC. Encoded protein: CASSLQPGLASNEQFF.

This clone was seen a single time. The DNA for the CDR3 is TGTGCCAGCAGTTTATACCCCCAGTCCGGTACCTACGAGCAGTACTTC. This gives the protein CASSLYPQSGTYEQYF. The genes are TRBV28 and TRBJ2-7; D ambiguous. From germline, CDR1 is MDHEN and CDR2 SYDVKM. The CDR3 length is 16 residues. V dropped 1 base and J dropped 2 bases, with 15 bases sitting between them.

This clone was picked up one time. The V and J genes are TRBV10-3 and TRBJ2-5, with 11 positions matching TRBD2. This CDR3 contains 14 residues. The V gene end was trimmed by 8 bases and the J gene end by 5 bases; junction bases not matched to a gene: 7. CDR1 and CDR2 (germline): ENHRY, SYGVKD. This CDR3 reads CAIGATSGGETQYF. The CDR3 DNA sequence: TGTGCCATCGGGGCAACTAGCGGGGGCGAGACCCAGTACTTC.

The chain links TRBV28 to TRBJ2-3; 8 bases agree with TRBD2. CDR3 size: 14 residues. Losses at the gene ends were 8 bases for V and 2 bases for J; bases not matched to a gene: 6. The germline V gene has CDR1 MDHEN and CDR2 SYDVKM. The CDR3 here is CASRAGVATDTQYF. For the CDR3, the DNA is TGTGCCAGCCGAGCGGGAGTGGCCACAGATACGCAGTATTTT. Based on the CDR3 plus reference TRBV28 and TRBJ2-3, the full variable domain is DVKVTQSSRYLVKRTGEKVFLECVQDMDHENMFWYRQDPGLGLRLIYFSYDVKMKEKGDIPEGYSVSREKKERFSLILESASTNQTSMYLCASRAGVATDTQYFGPGTRLTVL.

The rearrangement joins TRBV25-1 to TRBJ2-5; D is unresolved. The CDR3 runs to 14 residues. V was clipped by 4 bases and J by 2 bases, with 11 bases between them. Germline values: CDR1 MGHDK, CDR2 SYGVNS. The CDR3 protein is CASSVFRVQETQYF. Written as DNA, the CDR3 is TGTGCCAGCAGTGTTTTCAGAGTACAAGAGACCCAGTACTTC. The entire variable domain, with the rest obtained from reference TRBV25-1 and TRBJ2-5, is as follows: EADIYQTPRYLVIGTGKKITLECSQTMGHDKMYWYQQDPGMELHLIHYSYGVNSTEKGDLSSESTVSRIRTEHFPLTLESARPSHTSQYLCASSVFRVQETQYFGPGTRLLVL.

The CDR3 coding sequence is TGCGCCAGCAGCCAAATTTCGTGGGCCCGGGGGCGAGAAAACACTGAAGCTTTCTTT. Translated, it gives CASSQISWARGRENTEAFF. J is TRBJ1-1 and V is TRBV4-1; tentative D call: TRBD1 (6 bases). The CDR3 spans 19 residues. Germline V CDR1 and CDR2: MGHRA, YSYEKL. Trimming cost V 2 bases and J 2 bases, with 24 bases left between them.

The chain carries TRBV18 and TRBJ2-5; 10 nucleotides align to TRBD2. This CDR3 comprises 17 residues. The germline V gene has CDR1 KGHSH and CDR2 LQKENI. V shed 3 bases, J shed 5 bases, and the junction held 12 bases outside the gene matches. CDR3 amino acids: CASSPPSGRTLGETQYF. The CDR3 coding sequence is TGTGCCAGCTCACCGCCTAGCGGGAGAACTCTTGGGGAGACCCAGTACTTC. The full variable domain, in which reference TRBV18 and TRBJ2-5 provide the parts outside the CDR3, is NAGVMQNPRHLVRRRGQEARLRCSPMKGHSHVYWYRQLPEEGLKFMVYLQKENIIDESGMPKERFSAEFPKEGPSILRIQQVVRGDSAAYFCASSPPSGRTLGETQYFGPGTRLLVL.

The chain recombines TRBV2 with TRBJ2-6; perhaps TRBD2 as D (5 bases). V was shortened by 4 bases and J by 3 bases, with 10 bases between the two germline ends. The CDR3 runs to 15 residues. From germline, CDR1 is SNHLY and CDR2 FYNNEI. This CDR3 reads CASSGAGGGANVLTF. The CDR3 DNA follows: TGTGCCAGCAGTGGGGCGGGTGGTGGGGCCAACGTCCTGACTTTC.

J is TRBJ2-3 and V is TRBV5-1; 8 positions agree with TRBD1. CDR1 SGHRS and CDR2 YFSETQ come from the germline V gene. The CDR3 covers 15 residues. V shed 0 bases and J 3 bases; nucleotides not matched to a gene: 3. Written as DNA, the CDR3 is TGCGCCAGCAGCTTGGGCAGGGGGCAGACAGATACGCAGTATTTT. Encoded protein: CASSLGRGQTDTQYF.

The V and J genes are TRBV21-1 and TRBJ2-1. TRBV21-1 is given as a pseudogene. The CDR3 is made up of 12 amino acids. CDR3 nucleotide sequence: TGTGCCAGCAGAAGGGTTACGAATGAGCAGTTCTTC. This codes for CASRRVTNEQFF.

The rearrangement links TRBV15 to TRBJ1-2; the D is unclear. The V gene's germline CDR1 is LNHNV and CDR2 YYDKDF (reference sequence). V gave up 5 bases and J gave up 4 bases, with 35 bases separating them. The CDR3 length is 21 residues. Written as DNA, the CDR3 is TGTGCCACCAGCGGATCGACGAGAGCAGCGCGACTGTGTGGAAAGACCTATGGCTACACCTTC. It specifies CATSGSTRAARLCGKTYGYTF.

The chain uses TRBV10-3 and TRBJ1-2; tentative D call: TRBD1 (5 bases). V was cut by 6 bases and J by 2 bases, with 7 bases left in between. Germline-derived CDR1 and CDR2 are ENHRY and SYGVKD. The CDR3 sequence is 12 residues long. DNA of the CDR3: TGTGCCATCAGCCGGGACAACTATGGCTACACCTTC. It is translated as CAISRDNYGYTF.

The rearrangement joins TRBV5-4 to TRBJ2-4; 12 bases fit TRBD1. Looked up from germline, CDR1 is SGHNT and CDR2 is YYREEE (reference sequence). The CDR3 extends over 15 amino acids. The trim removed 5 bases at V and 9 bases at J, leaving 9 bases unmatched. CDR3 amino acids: CASRPGTGGSGIQYF. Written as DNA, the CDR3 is TGTGCCAGCAGACCCGGGACAGGGGGCTCGGGCATTCAGTACTTC.

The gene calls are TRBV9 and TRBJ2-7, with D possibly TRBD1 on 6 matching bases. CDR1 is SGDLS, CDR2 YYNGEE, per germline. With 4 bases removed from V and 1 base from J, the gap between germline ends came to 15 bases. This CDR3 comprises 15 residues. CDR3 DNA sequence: TGTGCCAGCAGCTCAAGACAGGATGGATCCTACGAGCAGTACTTC. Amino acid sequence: CASSSRQDGSYEQYF.

CDR3 sequence reads: CASSGGGSTDTQYF. In DNA form, the CDR3 reads TGCGCCAGCAGCGGAGGGGGAAGCACAGATACGCAGTATTTT. V usage is TRBV5-1 and J usage is TRBJ2-3, with D perhaps being TRBD1 or TRBD2 (6 bases each). The CDR3 loop spans 14 amino acids. The germline V gene encodes CDR1 SGHRS and CDR2 YFSETQ. Trimming pared 4 bases from V and 0 bases from J, leaving 9 bases between.

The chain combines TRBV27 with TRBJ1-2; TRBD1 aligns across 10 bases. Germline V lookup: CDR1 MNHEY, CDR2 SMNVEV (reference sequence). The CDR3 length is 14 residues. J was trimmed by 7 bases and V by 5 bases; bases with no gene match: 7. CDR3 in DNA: TGTGCCAGCAGTCAGACAGGGGGCGTCGGTGGCTACACCTTC. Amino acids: CASSQTGGVGGYTF.

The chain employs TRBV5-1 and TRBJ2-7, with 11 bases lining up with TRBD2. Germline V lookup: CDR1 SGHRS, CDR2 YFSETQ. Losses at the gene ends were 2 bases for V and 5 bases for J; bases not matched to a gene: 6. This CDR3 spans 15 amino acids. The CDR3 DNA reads TGCGCCAGCAGCTTACTAGCGGGAGTTAGGGACGAGCAGTACTTC. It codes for CASSLLAGVRDEQYF.

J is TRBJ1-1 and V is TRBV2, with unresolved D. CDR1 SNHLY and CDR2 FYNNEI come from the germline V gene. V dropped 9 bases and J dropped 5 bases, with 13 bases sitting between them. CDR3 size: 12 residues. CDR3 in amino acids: CASRWQVTEAFF. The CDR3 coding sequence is TGTGCCAGTCGGTGGCAGGTGACTGAAGCTTTCTTT. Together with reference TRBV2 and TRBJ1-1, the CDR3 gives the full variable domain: EPEVTQTPSHQVTQMGQEVILRCVPISNHLYFYWYRQILGQKVEFLVSFYNNEISEKSEIFDDQFSVERPDGSNFTLKIRSTKLEDSAMYFCASRWQVTEAFFGQGTRLTVV.

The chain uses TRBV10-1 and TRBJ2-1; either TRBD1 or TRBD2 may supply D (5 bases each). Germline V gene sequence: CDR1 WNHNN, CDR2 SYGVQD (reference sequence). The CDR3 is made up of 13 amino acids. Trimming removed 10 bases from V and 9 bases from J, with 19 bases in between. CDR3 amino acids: CATQRGPRSEQFF. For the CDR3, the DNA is TGCGCCACCCAACGGGGACCAAGGTCTGAGCAGTTCTTC.

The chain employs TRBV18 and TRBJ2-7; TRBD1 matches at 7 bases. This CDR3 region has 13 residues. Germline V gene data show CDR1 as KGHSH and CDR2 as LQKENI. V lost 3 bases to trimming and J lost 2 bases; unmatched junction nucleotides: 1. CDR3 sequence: CASSPGTAYEQYF. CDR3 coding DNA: TGTGCCAGCTCACCTGGGACAGCCTACGAGCAGTACTTC.

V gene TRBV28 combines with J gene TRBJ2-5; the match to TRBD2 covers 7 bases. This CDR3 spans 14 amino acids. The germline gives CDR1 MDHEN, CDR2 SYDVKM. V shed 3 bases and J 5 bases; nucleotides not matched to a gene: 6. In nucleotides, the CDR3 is TGTGCCAGCAGTTTGGGGACTACCAAGGAGACCCAGTACTTC. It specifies CASSLGTTKETQYF.